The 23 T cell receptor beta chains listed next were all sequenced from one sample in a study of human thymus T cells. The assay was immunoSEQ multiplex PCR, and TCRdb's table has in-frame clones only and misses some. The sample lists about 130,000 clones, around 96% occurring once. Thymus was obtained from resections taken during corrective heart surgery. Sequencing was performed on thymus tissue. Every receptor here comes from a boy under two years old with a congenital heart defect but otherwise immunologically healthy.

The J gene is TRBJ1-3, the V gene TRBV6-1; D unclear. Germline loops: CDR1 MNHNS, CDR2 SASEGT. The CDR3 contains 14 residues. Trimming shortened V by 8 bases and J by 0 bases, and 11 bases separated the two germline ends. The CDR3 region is CASWSSDSGNTIYF. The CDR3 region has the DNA TGTGCCAGCTGGTCCAGCGACTCTGGAAACACCATATATTTT.

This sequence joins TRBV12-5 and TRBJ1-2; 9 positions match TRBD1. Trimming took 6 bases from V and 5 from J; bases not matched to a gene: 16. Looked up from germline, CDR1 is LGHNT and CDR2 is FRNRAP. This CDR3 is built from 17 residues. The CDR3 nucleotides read TGTGCTAGTGGATGTATCGGGACAGGGCTGGGGCGGTATGGCTACACCTTC. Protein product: CASGCIGTGLGRYGYTF. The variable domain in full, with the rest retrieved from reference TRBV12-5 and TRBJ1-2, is DARVTQTPRHKVTEMGQEVTMRCQPILGHNTVFWYRQTMMQGLELLAYFRNRAPLDDSGMPKDRFSAEMPDATLATLKIQPSEPRDSAVYFCASGCIGTGLGRYGYTFGSGTRLTVV.

The CDR3 region is CASSLGGYGYNEQFF. The CDR3 bases are TGCGCCAGCAGCTTGGGTGGGTACGGCTACAATGAGCAGTTCTTC. The chain links TRBV5-1 to TRBJ2-1; D gene ambiguous. In germline, CDR1 is SGHRS, CDR2 YFSETQ. The CDR3 sequence is 15 residues long. The ends were cut back, 0 bases at V and 3 bases at J, with 10 bases in the middle.

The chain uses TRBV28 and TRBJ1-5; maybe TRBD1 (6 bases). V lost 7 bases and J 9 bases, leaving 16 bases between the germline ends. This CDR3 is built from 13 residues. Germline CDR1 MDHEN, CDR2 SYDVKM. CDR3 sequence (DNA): TGTGCCAGCATTCAAAGGGGGTTTCGGCCCCAGCATTTT. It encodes CASIQRGFRPQHF. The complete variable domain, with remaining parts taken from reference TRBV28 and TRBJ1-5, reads DVKVTQSSRYLVKRTGEKVFLECVQDMDHENMFWYRQDPGLGLRLIYFSYDVKMKEKGDIPEGYSVSREKKERFSLILESASTNQTSMYLCASIQRGFRPQHFGDGTRLSIL.

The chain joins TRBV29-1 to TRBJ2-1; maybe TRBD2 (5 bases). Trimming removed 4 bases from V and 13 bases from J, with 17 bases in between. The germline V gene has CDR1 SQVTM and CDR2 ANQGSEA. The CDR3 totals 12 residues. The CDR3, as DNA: TGCAGCGTTGTACGCACACGGACTGACCAGTTCTTC. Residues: CSVVRTRTDQFF.

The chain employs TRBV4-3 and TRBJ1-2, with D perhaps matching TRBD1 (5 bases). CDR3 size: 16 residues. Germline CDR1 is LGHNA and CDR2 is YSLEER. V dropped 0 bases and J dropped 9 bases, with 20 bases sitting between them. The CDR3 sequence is CASSQEVPGLLWSYTF. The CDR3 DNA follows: TGCGCCAGCAGCCAAGAGGTGCCGGGGCTTCTATGGAGCTACACCTTC.

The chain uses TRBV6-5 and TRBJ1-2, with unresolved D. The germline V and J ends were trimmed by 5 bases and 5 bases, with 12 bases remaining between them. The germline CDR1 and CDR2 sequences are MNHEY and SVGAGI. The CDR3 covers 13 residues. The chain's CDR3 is CASSPVPAYGYTF. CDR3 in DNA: TGTGCCAGCAGTCCCGTGCCAGCGTATGGCTACACCTTC.

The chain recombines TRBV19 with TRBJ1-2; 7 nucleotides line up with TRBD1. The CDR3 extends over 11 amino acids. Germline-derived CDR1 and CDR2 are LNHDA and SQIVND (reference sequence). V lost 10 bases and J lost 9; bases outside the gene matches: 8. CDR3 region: CATHGTARYTF. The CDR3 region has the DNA TGTGCCACTCACGGGACAGCCCGCTACACCTTC. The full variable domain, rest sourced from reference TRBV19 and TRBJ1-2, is DGGITQSPKYLFRKEGQNVTLSCEQNLNHDAMYWYRQDPGQGLRLIYYSQIVNDFQKGDIAEGYSVSREKKESFPLTVTSAQKNPTAFYLCATHGTARYTFGSGTRLTVV.

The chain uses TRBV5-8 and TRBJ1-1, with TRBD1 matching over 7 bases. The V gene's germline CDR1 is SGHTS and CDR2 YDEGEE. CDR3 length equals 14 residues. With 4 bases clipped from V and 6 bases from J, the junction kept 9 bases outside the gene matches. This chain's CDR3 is CASSQLTGVPEAFF. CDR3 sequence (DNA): TGTGCCAGCAGCCAACTCACAGGGGTTCCTGAAGCTTTCTTT.

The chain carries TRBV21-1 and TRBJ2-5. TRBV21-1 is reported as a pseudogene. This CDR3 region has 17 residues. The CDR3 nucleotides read TGTGCCAGCAGCAAAGGGTGGGATTTGCAACCCCCGGCGTCCCAGTACTTC. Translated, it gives CASSKGWDLQPPASQYF.

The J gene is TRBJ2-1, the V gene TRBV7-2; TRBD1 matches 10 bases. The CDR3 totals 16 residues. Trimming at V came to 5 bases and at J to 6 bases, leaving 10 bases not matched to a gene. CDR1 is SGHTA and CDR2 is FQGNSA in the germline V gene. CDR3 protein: CASSIGFRTGGNEQFF. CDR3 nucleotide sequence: TGTGCCAGCAGCATAGGGTTCCGGACAGGGGGCAATGAGCAGTTCTTC.

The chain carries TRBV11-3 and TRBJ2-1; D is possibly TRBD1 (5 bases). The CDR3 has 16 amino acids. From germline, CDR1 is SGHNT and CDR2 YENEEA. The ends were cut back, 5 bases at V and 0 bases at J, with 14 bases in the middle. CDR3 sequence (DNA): TGTGCCAGCAGCCTCCGGACACCGCCCTCCTACAATGAGCAGTTCTTC. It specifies CASSLRTPPSYNEQFF. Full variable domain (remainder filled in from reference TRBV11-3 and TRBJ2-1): EAGVVQSPRYKIIEKKQPVAFWCNPISGHNTLYWYLQNLGQGPELLIRYENEEAVDDSQLPKDRFSAERLKGVDSTLKIQPAELGDSAVYLCASSLRTPPSYNEQFFGPGTRLTVL.

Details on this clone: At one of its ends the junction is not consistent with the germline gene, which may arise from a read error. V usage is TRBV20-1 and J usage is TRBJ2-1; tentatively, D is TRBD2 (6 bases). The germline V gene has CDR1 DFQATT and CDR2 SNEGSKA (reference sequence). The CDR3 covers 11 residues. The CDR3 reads CSGCVGNEQFF. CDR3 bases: TGTAGCGGCTGTGTTGGTAATGAGCAGTTCTTC.

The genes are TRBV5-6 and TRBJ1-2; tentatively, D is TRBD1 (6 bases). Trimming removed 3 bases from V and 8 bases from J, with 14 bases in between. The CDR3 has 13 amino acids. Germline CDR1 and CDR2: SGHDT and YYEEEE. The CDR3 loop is CASSSPGAEGYTF. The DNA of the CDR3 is TGTGCCAGCAGCTCCCCAGGGGCGGAGGGCTACACCTTC.

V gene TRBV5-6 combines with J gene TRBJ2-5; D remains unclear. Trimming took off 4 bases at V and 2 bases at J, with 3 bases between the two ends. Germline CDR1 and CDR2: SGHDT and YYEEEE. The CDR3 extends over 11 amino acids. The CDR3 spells CASSAQETQYF. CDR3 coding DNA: TGTGCCAGCAGCGCTCAAGAGACCCAGTACTTC.

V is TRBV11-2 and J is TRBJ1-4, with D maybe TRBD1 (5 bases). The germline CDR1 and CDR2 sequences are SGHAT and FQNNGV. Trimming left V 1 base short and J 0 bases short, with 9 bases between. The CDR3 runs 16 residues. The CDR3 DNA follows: TGTGCCAGCAGCTTAGTAGGGGCTGCAACTAATGAAAAACTGTTTTTT. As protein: CASSLVGAATNEKLFF. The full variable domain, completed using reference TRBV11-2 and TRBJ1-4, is EAGVAQSPRYKIIEKRQSVAFWCNPISGHATLYWYQQILGQGPKLLIQFQNNGVVDDSQLPKDRFSAERLKGVDSTLKIQPAKLEDSAVYLCASSLVGAATNEKLFFGSGTQLSVL.

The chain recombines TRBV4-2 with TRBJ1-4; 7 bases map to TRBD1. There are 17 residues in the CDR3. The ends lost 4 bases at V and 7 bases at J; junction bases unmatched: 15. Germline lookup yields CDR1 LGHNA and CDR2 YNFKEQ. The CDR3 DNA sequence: TGTGCCAGCAGCCCCGGTGACAGGGTGTTGTTTAGTGAAAAACTGTTTTTT. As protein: CASSPGDRVLFSEKLFF.

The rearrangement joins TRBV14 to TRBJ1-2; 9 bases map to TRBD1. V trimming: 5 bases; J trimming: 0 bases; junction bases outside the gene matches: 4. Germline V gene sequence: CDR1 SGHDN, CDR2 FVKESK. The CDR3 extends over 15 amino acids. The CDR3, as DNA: TGTGCCAGCAGCTCACGGACAGGGGCTAACTATGGCTACACCTTC. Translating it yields CASSSRTGANYGYTF.

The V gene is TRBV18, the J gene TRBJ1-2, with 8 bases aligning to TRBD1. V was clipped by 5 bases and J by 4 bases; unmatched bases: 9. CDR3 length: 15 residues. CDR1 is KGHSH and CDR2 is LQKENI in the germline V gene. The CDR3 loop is CASSKQGGQSYGYTF. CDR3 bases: TGTGCCAGCTCAAAACAGGGGGGACAGAGCTATGGCTACACCTTC.

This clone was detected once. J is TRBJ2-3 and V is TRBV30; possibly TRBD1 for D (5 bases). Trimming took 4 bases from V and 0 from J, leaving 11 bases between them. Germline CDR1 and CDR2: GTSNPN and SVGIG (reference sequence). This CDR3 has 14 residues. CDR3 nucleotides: TGTGCCTGGACCCTAGGGGCTAGCACAGATACGCAGTATTTT. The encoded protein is CAWTLGASTDTQYF.

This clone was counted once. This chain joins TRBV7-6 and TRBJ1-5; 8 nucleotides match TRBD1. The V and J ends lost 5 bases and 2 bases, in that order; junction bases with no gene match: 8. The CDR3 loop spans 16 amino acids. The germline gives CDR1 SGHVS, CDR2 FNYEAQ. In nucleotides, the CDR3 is TGTGCCAGCAGCCGTTTAGGACAGGGAGGCAATCAGCCCCAGCATTTT. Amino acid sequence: CASSRLGQGGNQPQHF.

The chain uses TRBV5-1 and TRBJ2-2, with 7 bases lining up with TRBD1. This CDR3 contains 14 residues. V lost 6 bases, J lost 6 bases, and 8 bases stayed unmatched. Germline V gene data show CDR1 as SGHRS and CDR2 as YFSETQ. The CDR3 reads CASKRQGAPGELFF. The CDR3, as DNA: TGCGCCAGCAAGAGACAGGGTGCCCCCGGGGAGCTGTTTTTT.

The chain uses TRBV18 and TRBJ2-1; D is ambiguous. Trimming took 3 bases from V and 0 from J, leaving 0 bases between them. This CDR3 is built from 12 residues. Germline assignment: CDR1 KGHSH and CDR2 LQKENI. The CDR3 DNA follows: TGTGCCAGCTCACCCTCCTACAATGAGCAGTTCTTC. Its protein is CASSPSYNEQFF.